The T cell receptor (beta chain) under discussion was sequenced for a study of patients and donors after allogeneic stem cell transplantation (dated by TCRdb to the early 2020s). The library was obtained by RT-PCR. The listed sequencing device is NextSeq 550. The public reads were run again by TCRdb, first through fastp at Q25 and then through MiXCR, and only productive beta chains were kept. Each CDR3 protein appears once, grouped with its most common genes and DNA. The sample contains 25,000 to 35,000 distinct CDR3 sequences, nearly 7% of them found a single time. The ten largest clones capture about 32% of the sample. This clonotype has at least ten counts. It lacks a known antigen. Base-call qualities are not available, and no considerably larger clone is one nucleotide away. The sequence came from a human donor who was either an allogeneic HSCT recipient or a stem cell or donor lymphocyte infusion donor (not recorded which). It is not recorded whose cells these are; they may come from a transplant donor. Material: blood, either unsorted or a sorted T cell fraction (not recorded which).

The DNA sequence is as follows: TGTGCCAGCAGTTGGGGACAGGGTCGAGGCTACACCTTC. This gives the protein CASSWGQGRGYTF. The V gene is TRBV12-3 or TRBV12-4 and the J gene is TRBJ1-2, with 9 central nucleotides matching TRBD1. The CDR3 spans 13 residues, from the cysteine through the phenylalanine. Only CDR3 DNA is held: 39 bases, read in frame from base 1. Trimming accounts for 4 bases at V and 8 bases at J, while the number of junction bases matched to no gene is 5.